This entry lists 3 T cell receptor beta chains sequenced from one sample in a study of OX40 agonist ivuxolimab in advanced cancers. Assay used: immunoSEQ multiplex PCR; TCRdb lists only in-frame clones, some missing. Of over 14,000 clones listed, around 84% are singletons. Sample: CD4+ or CD8+ T cells sorted from blood, taken in a trial of the OX40 agonist ivuxolimab. Receptors were obtained from an adult with an advanced solid tumor such as melanoma, head and neck, liver or kidney cancer.

The chain has TRBV27 and TRBJ2-1, with TRBD2 matching over 8 bases. CDR3 size: 14 residues. J lost 7 bases, V lost 2 bases, and 4 bases had no gene match. Germline CDR1 and CDR2: MNHEY and SMNVEV (reference sequence). The CDR3 nucleotides read TGTGCCAGCAGTTTACTTAGCGGGATAAATGAGCAGTTCTTC. Its protein is CASSLLSGINEQFF.

The V gene is TRBV4-1, the J gene TRBJ2-5; 10 bases are shared with TRBD2. J lost 5 bases, V lost 4 bases, and 7 bases had no gene match. The CDR3 is 15 amino acids. Germline CDR1 reads MGHRA; CDR2 reads YSYEKL. CDR3 sequence reads: CASSLQAGGRETQYF. CDR3 nucleotide sequence: TGCGCCAGCAGCCTACAAGCGGGAGGGAGGGAGACCCAGTACTTC.

The J gene is TRBJ1-5, the V gene TRBV6-1; D is ambiguous. This CDR3 is 15 amino acids long. The germline CDR1 and CDR2 sequences are MNHNS and SASEGT. Trimming left V 8 bases short and J 0 bases short, with 14 bases between. The CDR3 region is CASHFTDYSNQPQHF. CDR3 in DNA: TGTGCCAGCCATTTCACGGACTATAGCAATCAGCCCCAGCATTTT.